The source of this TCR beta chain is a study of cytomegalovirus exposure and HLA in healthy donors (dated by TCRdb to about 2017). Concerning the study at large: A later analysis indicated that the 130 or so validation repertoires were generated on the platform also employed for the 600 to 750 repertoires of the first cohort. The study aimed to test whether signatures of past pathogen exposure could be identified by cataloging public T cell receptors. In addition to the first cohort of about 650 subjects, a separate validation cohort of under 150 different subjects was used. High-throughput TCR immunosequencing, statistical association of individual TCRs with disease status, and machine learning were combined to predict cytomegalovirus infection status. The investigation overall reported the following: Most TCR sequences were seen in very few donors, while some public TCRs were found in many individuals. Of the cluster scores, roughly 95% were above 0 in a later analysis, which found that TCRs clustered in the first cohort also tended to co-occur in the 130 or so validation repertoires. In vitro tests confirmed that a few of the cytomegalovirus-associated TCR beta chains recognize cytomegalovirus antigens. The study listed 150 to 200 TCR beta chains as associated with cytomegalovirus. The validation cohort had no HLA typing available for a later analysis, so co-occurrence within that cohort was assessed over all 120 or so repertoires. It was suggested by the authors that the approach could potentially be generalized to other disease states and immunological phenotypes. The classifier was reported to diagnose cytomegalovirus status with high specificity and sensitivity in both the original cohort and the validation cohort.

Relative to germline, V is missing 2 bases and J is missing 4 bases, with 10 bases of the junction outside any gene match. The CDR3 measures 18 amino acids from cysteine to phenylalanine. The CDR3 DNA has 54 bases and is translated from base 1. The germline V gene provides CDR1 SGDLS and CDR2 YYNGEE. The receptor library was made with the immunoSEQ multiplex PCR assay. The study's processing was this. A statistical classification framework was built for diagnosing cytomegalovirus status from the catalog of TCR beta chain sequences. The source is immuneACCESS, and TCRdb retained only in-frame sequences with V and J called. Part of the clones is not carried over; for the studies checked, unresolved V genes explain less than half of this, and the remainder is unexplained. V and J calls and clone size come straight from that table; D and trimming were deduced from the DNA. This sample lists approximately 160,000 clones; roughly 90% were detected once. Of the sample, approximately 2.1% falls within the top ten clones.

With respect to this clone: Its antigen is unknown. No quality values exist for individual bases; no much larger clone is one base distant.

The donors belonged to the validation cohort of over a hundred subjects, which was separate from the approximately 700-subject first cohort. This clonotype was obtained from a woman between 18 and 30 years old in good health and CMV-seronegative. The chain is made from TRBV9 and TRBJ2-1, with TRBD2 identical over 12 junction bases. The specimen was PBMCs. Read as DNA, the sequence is TGTGCCAGCAGCGTCGGACCCATACTAGCGGGGGGTTACAATGAGCAGTTCTTC. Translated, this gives CASSVGPILAGGYNEQFF.